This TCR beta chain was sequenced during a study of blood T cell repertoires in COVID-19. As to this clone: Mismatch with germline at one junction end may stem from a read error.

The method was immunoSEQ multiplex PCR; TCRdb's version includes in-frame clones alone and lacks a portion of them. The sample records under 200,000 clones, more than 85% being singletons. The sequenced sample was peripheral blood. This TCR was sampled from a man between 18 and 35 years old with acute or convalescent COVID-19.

The CDR3 loop reads CASSTGTLLRF. The CDR3 nucleotides read TGTGCCAGCAGCACAGGTACCCTCCTTAGATTC. The rearrangement uses TRBV7-8 and TRBJ2-7; weak D call: TRBD1 (5 bases). The CDR3 runs 11 residues. In germline, CDR1 is SGHVS, CDR2 FQNEAQ.